One and the same sample provided the 2 T cell receptor beta chains below, sequenced in a study of radiotherapy plus CTLA-4 blockade in lung cancer. The protocol was immunoSEQ multiplex PCR, while the TCRdb copy is restricted to in-frame clones and leaves out a portion. The profile covers about 87,000 clones, with approximately 86% appearing a single time and roughly 17% taken by the ten largest. The input for sequencing was peripheral blood, taken from a patient treated with radiotherapy plus ipilimumab. The receptors shown here come from a human donor with non-small cell lung cancer that progressed on radiotherapy plus ipilimumab.

The chain carries TRBV4-3 and TRBJ2-1, with a possible D match to TRBD2 (5 bases). From germline, CDR1 is LGHNA and CDR2 YSLEER. V dropped 4 bases and J dropped 3 bases, with 19 bases sitting between them. This CDR3 contains 17 residues. The CDR3 bases are TGCGCCAGCAGCCCAACTGCGACACTTAGCGTCTACAATGAGCAGTTCTTC. Its translation: CASSPTATLSVYNEQFF.

This clone was detected only a few times. The genes are TRBV10-3 and TRBJ1-1; 7 nucleotides line up with TRBD1. Germline lookup yields CDR1 ENHRY and CDR2 SYGVKD. V lost 5 bases and J lost 8; bases outside the gene matches: 11. The CDR3 has 14 residues. The CDR3 coding sequence is TGTGCCATCAGTAAGACAGGGTCAGGGGAGGAAGCTTTCTTT. It encodes CAISKTGSGEEAFF.